The 9 T cell receptor beta chains reported below all come from one sample, sequenced in a study of regulatory T cells in long-lasting Graves disease. As to time point: newly diagnosed GD, antithyroid drugs for less than 3 months. Preparation of the TCR library used RNA extracted from PBMCs. Combining iRepertoire HTBI primers with Arm-PCR of CDR3 regions, the authors built TCR beta libraries. From the multiplex PCR reads, TCRdb called clonotypes with MiXCR, one entry per CDR3 protein. The sample lists some 500,000 distinct CDR3 sequences, around an eighth occurring once. These same data were also listed under a study on T cells in Graves' hyperthyroidism and ophthalmopathy.

Source: peripheral blood mononuclear cells (PBMCs), taken at new diagnosis, from a patient treated with antithyroid drugs. The origin of the receptors is a man aged 25-40 years with Graves disease.

This clonotype was seen a few times. The chain links TRBV3-1 to TRBJ2-5, with TRBD2 identical over 8 bases. The junction had 5 bases not matched to a gene; V was cut back by 4 bases and J by 1 base. The CDR3 contains 15 residues. Germline values: CDR1 LGHDT, CDR2 YNNKEL (reference sequence). The CDR3 DNA follows: TGTGCCAGCAGCCGAGCTAGCGGGCGCCAAGAGACCCAGTACTTC. The encoded protein is CASSRASGRQETQYF.

This chain uses TRBV3-1 with TRBJ2-4, with 11 bases aligning to TRBD2. Germline trimming cut 2 bases from V and 0 bases from J; bases unmatched to any gene: 9. The CDR3 length is 19 residues. Germline V gene lookup returns CDR1 LGHDT and CDR2 YNNKEL (reference sequence). CDR3 nucleotides: TGTGCCAGCAGCCAATCCGGGACTAGCGGATCTCTAGCCAAAAACATTCAGTACTTC. Its translation is CASSQSGTSGSLAKNIQYF.

This clonotype was seen repeatedly, ten times or more. The chain is built from TRBV2 and TRBJ1-1; D ambiguous. Germline values: CDR1 SNHLY, CDR2 FYNNEI. This CDR3 is 11 amino acids long. Trimming left V 7 bases short and J 3 bases short, with 6 bases between. CDR3 DNA sequence: TGTGCCAGCAATGGTTACACTGAAGCTTTCTTT. Translation: CASNGYTEAFF.

This clonotype occurred many times. The chain recombines TRBV5-1 with TRBJ2-1, with D tentatively TRBD2 (6 bases). Trimming removed 0 bases at V and 0 bases at J, with 13 bases between. The CDR3 has 17 residues. Looked up from germline, CDR1 is SGHRS and CDR2 is YFSETQ. In nucleotides, the CDR3 is TGCGCCAGCAGCTTGGCTAGCGCGTATAGCTCCTACAATGAGCAGTTCTTC. It codes for CASSLASAYSSYNEQFF.

Many counts were recorded for this clonotype. This rearrangement joins TRBV5-1 to TRBJ1-4; 8 bases agree with TRBD1. The CDR3 spans 15 residues. Germline V gene data show CDR1 as SGHRS and CDR2 as YFSETQ. V trimming: 4 bases; J trimming: 4 bases; junction bases outside the gene matches: 6. The CDR3 is CASSEGQGGNEKLFF. The CDR3 DNA reads as TGCGCCAGCAGCGAAGGACAGGGCGGTAATGAAAAACTGTTTTTT.

This clonotype was detected ten times or more. This rearrangement joins TRBV20-1 to TRBJ2-7; tentatively, D is TRBD1 (6 bases). V dropped 6 bases and J dropped 2 bases, with 11 bases sitting between them. The CDR3 is 12 amino acids. Germline values: CDR1 DFQATT, CDR2 SNEGSKA (reference sequence). DNA of the CDR3: TGCAGTGCGGAAGGACAGACCTACGAGCAGTACTTC. It translates to CSAEGQTYEQYF.

Of note for this clonotype: Since no conserved phenylalanine or tryptophan closes the CDR3, a read error is the likely cause. This chain links TRBV7-2 with TRBJ1-2, with no clear D. This CDR3 has 13 residues. The germline CDR1 and CDR2 sequences are SGHTA and FQGNSA. Trimming stripped 9 bases from V and 2 bases from J, with 13 bases between. The CDR3 loop reads CARVGERNYGYTS. CDR3 coding DNA: TGTGCCAGGGTCGGGGAGCGGAACTATGGCTACACCTCC.

The V gene is TRBV24-1, the J gene TRBJ1-5; TRBD1 matches at 7 bases. V shed 3 bases, J shed 12 bases, and the junction held 10 bases outside the gene matches. Germline loops: CDR1 KGHDR, CDR2 SFDVKD. The CDR3 length is 14 residues. The CDR3 DNA is TGTGCCACCAGTGATAGGACAGGCCCGAACCTCCAGCATTTT. Translation: CATSDRTGPNLQHF.

Of note for this clonotype: This may be a read error: a much more frequent sequence differs by one nucleotide. The chain employs TRBV28 and TRBJ2-7; TRBD2 matches 7 bases. The J segment lost 7 bases and the V segment lost 5 bases, leaving 14 bases of the junction unmatched. CDR1 and CDR2 (germline): MDHEN, SYDVKM. This CDR3 comprises 15 residues. This CDR3 is CASSLSGYSYNEQYF. DNA of the CDR3: TGTGCCAGCAGTCTTAGCGGGTACTCCTACAATGAGCAGTACTTC.